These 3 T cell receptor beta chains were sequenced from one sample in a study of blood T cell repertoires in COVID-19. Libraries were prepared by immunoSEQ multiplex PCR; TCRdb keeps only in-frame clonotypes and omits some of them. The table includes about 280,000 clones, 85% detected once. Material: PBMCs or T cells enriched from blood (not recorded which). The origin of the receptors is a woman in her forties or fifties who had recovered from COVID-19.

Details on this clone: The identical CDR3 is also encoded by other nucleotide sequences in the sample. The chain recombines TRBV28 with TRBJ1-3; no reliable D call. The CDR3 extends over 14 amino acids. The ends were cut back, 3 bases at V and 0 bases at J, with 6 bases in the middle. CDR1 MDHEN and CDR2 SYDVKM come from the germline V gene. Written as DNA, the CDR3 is TGTGCCAGCAGTTTGGGCAGCTCTGGAAACACCATATATTTT. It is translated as CASSLGSSGNTIYF.

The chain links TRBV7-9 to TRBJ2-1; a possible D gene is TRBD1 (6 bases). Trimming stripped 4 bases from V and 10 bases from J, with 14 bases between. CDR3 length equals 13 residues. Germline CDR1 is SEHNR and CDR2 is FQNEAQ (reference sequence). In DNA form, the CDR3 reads TGTGCCAGCAGCTCCCCCTGGGGGCGAGAGCAGTTCTTC. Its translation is CASSSPWGREQFF.

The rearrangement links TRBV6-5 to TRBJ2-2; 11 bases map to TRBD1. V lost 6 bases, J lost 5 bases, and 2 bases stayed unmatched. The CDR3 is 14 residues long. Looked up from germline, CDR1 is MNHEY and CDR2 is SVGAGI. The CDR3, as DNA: TGTGCCAGCAGGGGGACAGGGGGAACCGGGGAGCTGTTTTTT. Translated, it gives CASRGTGGTGELFF.